This T cell receptor (beta chain) emerged from a study of blood T cell repertoires in COVID-19 (dated by TCRdb to about 2020). As for the study more broadly: The collaborator samples originated in the United States, Italy and Spain and spanned the acute and convalescent phases of COVID-19. The prospective study material was composed of cDNA or gDNA derived from T cells, B-cell-depleted T cells, or PBMCs. The dataset comprised deeply sampled blood TCRbeta repertoires from subjects exposed to, actively infected with, or recovered from COVID-19. The repertoires were released in a freely available public database meant as a resource for research on the immune response to SARS-CoV-2. Samples came from the ongoing ImmuneRACE study (first 160 participants) plus 1,254 subjects from 6 global collaborators. Sample metadata almost always included a de-identified subject ID, COVID-19 status, age in years and sex. HLA class I and class II types, where available, came from metadata supplied by the sample provider rather than from assay-based typing. The paper's findings and limits, for the study overall: The quantity of clinical and demographic metadata differed by source and by participant and was supplied without curation.

TCRbeta CDR3 regions were amplified from genomic DNA by means of the immunoSEQ Assay, a bias-controlled multiplex PCR. Processing in the source paper ran as follows. The number of nucleated cells in each sample was estimated by amplification of reference gene primers within the assay. To quantify the absolute abundance of each unique TCRbeta CDR3 rearrangement, sequence reads were collapsed and filtered. For each sample, productive Simpson clonality was calculated by taking the square root of Simpson's diversity index across productive rearrangements. In its TCRdb copy, this immuneACCESS table keeps in-frame sequences only and misses some clones. Where compared with another copy, unresolved V genes explain less than half of these, and the others have no known cause. Clone size and the V and J calls come from that table; the DNA yielded D and trimming. This sample holds about 400,000 clones; under 90% were observed only once. The top ten clonotypes cover 1.5% to 2% of the sample.

Per the germline V gene, KGHSH is the CDR1 and LQKENI is the CDR2. V is pared back by 2 bases and J by 3 bases, with 12 bases lying between the germline termini. The CDR3 covers 15 residues, taking in both the cysteine and the phenylalanine. Only CDR3 DNA remains: 45 bases, in frame from the first base. Points on this clone: Its antigen remains undetermined. Base qualities are missing; no much larger clone stands one base away.

Enrolling through a virtual design, the prospective study's participants ranged in age from roughly 18 to 89 years and lived across approximately 25 United States geographic areas. In the prospective study, participants were assigned to cohorts based on the clinical history participants reported in a screening survey and a study questionnaire. Recovered participants in ImmuneRACE Cohort 3 were defined as having two consecutive negative NP/OP PCR tests, clearance from a healthcare professional, or resolution of symptoms. In the prospective study, mobile phlebotomists collected whole blood, serum and a nasopharyngeal or oropharyngeal swab from each participant. Participants in the prospective study had the option to provide additional blood draws and questionnaires over a roughly 2-month period. Before DNA extraction, blood samples from the prospective study were shipped at room temperature or frozen.

This sequence was found in a woman aged 25 to 39 who had recovered from COVID-19. The sequenced sample was PBMCs or T cells enriched from blood (not recorded which). This receptor chain uses TRBV18 and TRBJ2-3; the D gene lacks a confident call. The DNA sequence is TGTGCCAGCTCACCAGAGACCCCCAGGACAGATACGCAGTATTTT. It translates as CASSPETPRTDTQYF.